The next 7 T cell receptor beta chains were all read from a single sample in a study of spatial heterogeneity in lung cancer. General study results and limits: Higher tumor mutation counts went along with higher counts of expanded intratumoral alpha and beta TCRs.

Their antigens are not known. Sample time point: sample taken at primary tumor resection. MiXCR, applied by TCRdb to the 5' RACE reads, yields one record per CDR3 protein. The sample includes around 15,000 distinct CDR3 sequences, approximately 7% of them seen just once. Sequenced here: lung tumor tissue, sampled at surgery. The receptors derive from a female donor with early-stage non-small cell lung cancer.

This clonotype has at least ten counts. This chain links TRBV20-1 with TRBJ2-1, with 11 bases that match TRBD2. This CDR3 is 19 amino acids long. Germline V lookup: CDR1 DFQATT, CDR2 SNEGSKA (reference sequence). Trimming at V came to 1 base and at J to 4 bases, leaving 15 bases not matched to a gene. As DNA, the CDR3 is TGCAGTGCTAGAGTCTCTCCCGTAGCGGGGGGGCTCCTATACAATGAGCAGTTCTTC. It specifies CSARVSPVAGGLLYNEQFF.

V is TRBV18 and J is TRBJ2-7, with D possibly TRBD2 on 6 matching bases. CDR1 and CDR2 from the germline V gene are KGHSH and LQKENI. V lost 3 bases and J lost 0, with 12 bases in between. The CDR3 sequence is 15 residues long. CDR3 region: CASSPDPTSSYEQYF. DNA of the CDR3: TGTGCCAGCTCACCGGACCCGACTAGCTCCTACGAGCAGTACTTC.

Many counts were recorded for this clonotype. The chain joins TRBV5-6 to TRBJ2-7, with 7 positions matching TRBD1. Germline CDR1 SGHDT, CDR2 YYEEEE. CDR3 length: 13 amino acids. Trimming took 4 bases from V and 4 from J; bases not matched to a gene: 5. DNA for the CDR3: TGTGCCAGCAGCGGCCGGGACAGATACGAGCAGTACTTC. Translation gives CASSGRDRYEQYF.

The chain has TRBV7-2 and TRBJ1-1; 10 nucleotides line up with TRBD1. In germline, CDR1 is SGHTA, CDR2 FQGNSA. After removal of 1 base from V and 5 bases from J, the junction contained 7 bases not matched to a gene. This CDR3 comprises 16 residues. CDR3 nucleotides: TGTGCCAGCAGCTTAGGGGGGACAGGGGTAATGACTGAAGCTTTCTTT. Translating gives CASSLGGTGVMTEAFF.

The rearrangement links TRBV7-3 to TRBJ2-3, with 11 bases identical to TRBD1. Trimming at V came to 2 bases and at J to 1 base, leaving 2 bases not matched to a gene. Germline CDR1 is SGHTA and CDR2 is FQGTGA. CDR3 length: 16 amino acids. In DNA, the CDR3 is TGTGCCAGCAGCTTAGGGACAGGGGGGGGCACAGATACGCAGTATTTT. It is translated as CASSLGTGGGTDTQYF.

This clonotype was seen ten or more times. The chain joins TRBV28 to TRBJ2-7, with D uncertain. The CDR3 has 15 amino acids. The ends were cut back, 0 bases at V and 0 bases at J, with 9 bases in the middle. Germline-derived CDR1 and CDR2 are MDHEN and SYDVKM. The CDR3: CASSLWGGLSYEQYF. The CDR3 nucleotides are TGTGCCAGCAGTTTATGGGGCGGCCTCTCCTACGAGCAGTACTTC.

This clonotype was picked up many times. V usage is TRBV28 and J usage is TRBJ1-2; unclear D gene. V dropped 6 bases and J dropped 7 bases, with 12 bases sitting between them. The CDR3 is made up of 12 amino acids. Germline CDR1 reads MDHEN; CDR2 reads SYDVKM. CDR3 loop: CASSPRSFGYTF. The CDR3 bases are TGTGCCAGCAGCCCCCGCAGTTTTGGCTACACCTTC.